The 16 T cell receptor beta chains in this list originate from one sample, sequenced in a study of cytomegalovirus exposure and HLA in healthy donors. 60 Vbeta and 13 Jbeta primers were used in PCR. Libraries were prepared by immunoSEQ multiplex PCR; TCRdb keeps only in-frame clonotypes and omits some of them. The sample has under 250,000 clones; around 76% are singletons. Sample: PBMCs. These TCRs come from a man in his thirties or forties in good health and CMV-seronegative.

This chain uses TRBV5-4 with TRBJ1-1, with 8 bases that match TRBD1. CDR1 SGHNT and CDR2 YYREEE come from the germline V gene (reference sequence). The CDR3 is 12 residues long. V lost 4 bases, J lost 7 bases, and 3 bases stayed unmatched. In nucleotides, the CDR3 is TGTGCCAGCAGCCAGGGGGCGCGTGAAGCTTTCTTT. Amino acid sequence: CASSQGAREAFF. Complete variable domain (other parts from reference TRBV5-4 and TRBJ1-1): ETGVTQSPTHLIKTRGQQVTLRCSSQSGHNTVSWYQQALGQGPQFIFQYYREEENGRGNFPPRFSGLQFPNYSSELNVNALELDDSALYLCASSQGAREAFFGQGTRLTVV.

V is TRBV27 and J is TRBJ2-7, with TRBD1 matching over 8 bases. Germline CDR1 and CDR2: MNHEY and SMNVEV (reference sequence). J lost 2 bases, V lost 2 bases, and 5 bases had no gene match. This CDR3 region has 15 residues. CDR3 in DNA: TGTGCCAGCAGTTTAGAGGCAGGGGGCGCCTACGAGCAGTACTTC. It encodes CASSLEAGGAYEQYF.

The J gene is TRBJ2-7, the V gene TRBV2; the match to TRBD1 covers 9 bases. The V gene's germline CDR1 is SNHLY and CDR2 FYNNEI. CDR3 size: 14 residues. V lost 6 bases to trimming and J lost 1 base; unmatched junction nucleotides: 4. The CDR3 here is CASRPGTGSYEQYF. CDR3 in DNA: TGTGCCAGCAGACCCGGGACAGGGTCCTACGAGCAGTACTTC.

The gene calls are TRBV11-3 and TRBJ2-2; perhaps TRBD1 as D (5 bases). V was trimmed by 3 bases and J by 4 bases, leaving 12 bases between them. The CDR3 sequence is 15 residues long. The germline CDR1 and CDR2 sequences are SGHNT and YENEEA. The CDR3 nucleotides are TGTGCCAGCAGCTTTTCAGGGCTGGGCACCGGGGAGCTGTTTTTT. Translation: CASSFSGLGTGELFF. Using reference TRBV11-3 and TRBJ2-2 for the parts outside the CDR3, the full variable domain is EAGVVQSPRYKIIEKKQPVAFWCNPISGHNTLYWYLQNLGQGPELLIRYENEEAVDDSQLPKDRFSAERLKGVDSTLKIQPAELGDSAVYLCASSFSGLGTGELFFGEGSRLTVL.

CDR3 coding DNA: TGTGCCAGCAGCTTTTACATAAGTGCGGTGACAGGGTTCCATGAGCAGTTCTTC. Protein: CASSFYISAVTGFHEQFF. J is TRBJ2-1 and V is TRBV7-2, with TRBD1 identical over 7 bases. The germline CDR1 and CDR2 sequences are SGHTA and FQGNSA. This CDR3 comprises 18 residues. The junction had 19 bases not matched to a gene; V was cut back by 3 bases and J by 8 bases.

CDR3 bases: TGTGCTAGTGGTTTGTTCCGGGACAGCTCCTACGAGCAGTACTTC. Residues: CASGLFRDSSYEQYF. This chain links TRBV12-5 with TRBJ2-7; 7 bases align to TRBD1. Germline V gene data show CDR1 as LGHNT and CDR2 as FRNRAP. CDR3 length: 15 amino acids. V was pared by 2 bases and J by 0 bases, with 4 bases of the junction left unmatched.

This sequence joins TRBV5-4 and TRBJ2-5; D may be TRBD2 (5 bases). Germline CDR1 and CDR2: SGHNT and YYREEE (reference sequence). The ends were cut back, 5 bases at V and 1 base at J, with 12 bases in the middle. The CDR3 covers 14 residues. The CDR3 DNA sequence: TGTGCCAGCAGGACACCAGAGGGCCAAGAGACCCAGTACTTC. Translation gives CASRTPEGQETQYF.

The V call is TRBV2, the J call TRBJ2-5; 9 positions agree with TRBD1. CDR1 SNHLY and CDR2 FYNNEI come from the germline V gene. The trim removed 5 bases at V and 1 base at J, leaving 5 bases unmatched. This CDR3 contains 15 residues. The CDR3 region has the DNA TGTGCCAGCAGTCTAGGACAGGGGCTCCAAGAGACCCAGTACTTC. Its translation is CASSLGQGLQETQYF.

This chain joins TRBV14 and TRBJ1-6; 8 nucleotides agree with TRBD1. This CDR3 is 14 amino acids long. CDR1 is SGHDN, CDR2 FVKESK, per germline. V was pared by 2 bases and J by 10 bases, with 4 bases of the junction left unmatched. The CDR3 DNA sequence: TGTGCCAGCAGCCAACAGGGGGCCGGGTCACCCCTCCACTTT. It specifies CASSQQGAGSPLHF.

The chain uses TRBV7-9 and TRBJ1-1, with 8 nucleotides matching TRBD1. Germline trimming cut 5 bases from V and 1 base from J; bases unmatched to any gene: 6. The germline V gene encodes CDR1 SEHNR and CDR2 FQNEAQ (reference sequence). There are 15 residues in the CDR3. CDR3 DNA: TGTGCCAGCAGCCCCAGACAGGGGCGGAACACTGAAGCTTTCTTT. Translation: CASSPRQGRNTEAFF.

The table lists this clone with a count of one. The V gene is TRBV7-3, the J gene TRBJ2-5, with 10 bases aligning to TRBD1. After removal of 0 bases from V and 1 base from J, the junction contained 2 bases not matched to a gene. CDR1 and CDR2 (germline): SGHTA, FQGTGA. There are 16 residues in the CDR3. CDR3 amino acids: CASSLTRDRGQETQYF. The CDR3 DNA reads as TGTGCCAGCAGCTTAACCCGGGACAGGGGCCAAGAGACCCAGTACTTC.

The V call is TRBV9, the J call TRBJ2-3; perhaps TRBD2 as D (6 bases). The CDR3 contains 10 residues. Per the germline V gene, CDR1 is SGDLS and CDR2 is YYNGEE. Deletions cut 5 bases from V and 8 bases from J, with 6 bases between. DNA of the CDR3: TGTGCCAGCAGGGGGGGTACGCAGTATTTT. This encodes CASRGGTQYF. Full variable domain (remainder filled in from reference TRBV9 and TRBJ2-3): DSGVTQTPKHLITATGQRVTLRCSPRSGDLSVYWYQQSLDQGLQFLIQYYNGEERAKGNILERFSAQQFPDLHSELNLSSLELGDSALYFCASRGGTQYFGPGTRLTVL.

The V call is TRBV9, the J call TRBJ2-5; 12 positions agree with TRBD2. The CDR3 has 17 residues. Germline CDR1 is SGDLS and CDR2 is YYNGEE. Trimming took 0 bases from V and 4 from J; bases not matched to a gene: 7. The CDR3 reads CASSVGGLAGYGETQYF. CDR3 bases: TGTGCCAGCAGCGTAGGAGGACTAGCGGGATACGGAGAGACCCAGTACTTC.

The chain employs TRBV29-1 and TRBJ2-5; 11 bases are a match to TRBD2. The V gene end was trimmed by 6 bases and the J gene end by 1 base; junction bases not matched to a gene: 13. CDR3 length equals 17 residues. Germline V gives CDR1 SQVTM, CDR2 ANQGSEA. The DNA for the CDR3 is TGCAGCGTCCTGGGGGGGTTTAGCGGGAGGGCCCAAGAGACCCAGTACTTC. Its translation: CSVLGGFSGRAQETQYF.

V is TRBV28 and J is TRBJ2-5, with 8 bases fitting TRBD1. Unmatched junction bases numbered 8, after V lost 0 bases and J lost 5 bases. The CDR3 runs to 16 residues. Germline assignment: CDR1 MDHEN and CDR2 SYDVKM. This CDR3 reads CASSLWSPGGLETQYF. The CDR3 region has the DNA TGTGCCAGCAGTTTATGGTCCCCAGGGGGCTTGGAGACCCAGTACTTC.

This chain joins TRBV5-1 and TRBJ2-1, with D unresolved. The CDR3 runs to 15 residues. The V gene's germline CDR1 is SGHRS and CDR2 YFSETQ. V gave up 3 bases and J gave up 0 bases, with 10 bases separating them. The CDR3 bases are TGCGCCAGCAGCTCTGCGCTAAGCTCCTACAATGAGCAGTTCTTC. This codes for CASSSALSSYNEQFF.